These 13 T cell receptor beta chains came from one sample sequenced in a study of T-cell reconstitution after alpha-beta-depleted transplantation in children. Unique molecular identifiers were incorporated during preparation of the TCRbeta library. TCRdb reprocessed the PCR reads with MiXCR, giving one entry per CDR3 protein. The sample holds about 610,000 distinct CDR3 sequences, roughly a tenth seen once. Here the sequenced sample was PBMCs from the stem cell graft donor, taken from the stem cell graft. The receptors were gathered from a human donor who donated a stem cell graft to a child with acute myeloid leukemia.

This clonotype showed up just a few times. This chain connects TRBV7-2 to TRBJ2-7, with no clear D. CDR1 SGHTA and CDR2 FQGNSA come from the germline V gene. This CDR3 region has 13 residues. V lost 10 bases and J 4 bases, leaving 17 bases between the germline ends. The CDR3, as DNA: TGTGCCACCTCCGTGGGCTCCGCGTACGAGCAGTACTTC. This codes for CATSVGSAYEQYF.

This clonotype was observed many times. The rearrangement joins TRBV7-6 to TRBJ2-1, with 8 bases that match TRBD2. CDR3 length: 13 residues. Unmatched junction bases numbered 2, after V lost 3 bases and J lost 7 bases. Germline CDR1 SGHVS, CDR2 FNYEAQ. CDR3 amino acids: CASSLREVNEQFF. The CDR3 DNA sequence: TGTGCCAGCAGCTTGCGGGAGGTTAATGAGCAGTTCTTC. Complete variable domain (other parts from reference TRBV7-6 and TRBJ2-1): GAGVSQSPRYKVTKRGQDVALRCDPISGHVSLYWYRQALGQGPEFLTYFNYEAQQDKSGLPNDRFSAERPEGSISTLTIQRTEQRDSAMYRCASSLREVNEQFFGPGTRLTVL.

In its sample, this clonotype was seen many times. V is TRBV6-5 and J is TRBJ1-5; the match to TRBD1 covers 9 bases. With V trimmed by 6 bases and J by 4 bases, 13 bases remained unmatched. Looked up from germline, CDR1 is MNHEY and CDR2 is SVGAGI. CDR3 length: 17 residues. The CDR3 is CASRPRGTGHTNQPQHF. As DNA, the CDR3 is TGTGCCAGCAGACCCCGAGGGACAGGGCATACTAATCAGCCCCAGCATTTT.

This clonotype has at least ten counts. The chain links TRBV24-1 to TRBJ2-7; no clear D gene. V lost 0 bases to trimming and J lost 7 bases, with 6 bases between them. Germline CDR1 and CDR2: KGHDR and SFDVKD. CDR3 length: 12 residues. CDR3 DNA sequence: TGTGCCACCAGTGATTTGAATCGGGAGCAGTACTTC. Translating it yields CATSDLNREQYF.

This clonotype was seen more than once but under ten times. This chain joins TRBV5-1 and TRBJ1-4, with 12 nucleotides matching TRBD1. The V gene's germline CDR1 is SGHRS and CDR2 YFSETQ. This CDR3 has 16 residues. J lost 7 bases, V lost 5 bases, and 9 bases had no gene match. The DNA of the CDR3 is TGCGCCAGCAGTCCCGGGACAGGGGGCGCGGGTGAAAAACTGTTTTTT. Its translation is CASSPGTGGAGEKLFF. The full variable domain, its missing parts supplied by reference TRBV5-1 and TRBJ1-4, is KAGVTQTPRYLIKTRGQQVTLSCSPISGHRSVSWYQQTPGQGLQFLFEYFSETQRNKGNFPGRFSGRQFSNSRSEMNVSTLELGDSALYLCASSPGTGGAGEKLFFGSGTQLSVL.

The chain links TRBV10-3 to TRBJ2-5; D is ambiguous. This CDR3 is built from 12 residues. Between the trimmed V and J ends, which lost 5 bases and 1 base, there was a span of 5 bases. Germline-derived CDR1 and CDR2 are ENHRY and SYGVKD. CDR3 sequence: CAISRLQETQYF. The DNA of the CDR3 is TGTGCCATCAGTAGACTCCAAGAGACCCAGTACTTC.

This clonotype came up many times. The chain links TRBV28 to TRBJ2-7; no clear D. Germline V gene data show CDR1 as MDHEN and CDR2 as SYDVKM. CDR3 length equals 13 residues. The V and J ends lost 2 bases and 6 bases respectively, with 11 bases between them. The CDR3 sequence: CASSLPWPREQYF. CDR3 coding DNA: TGTGCCAGCAGTTTACCTTGGCCCCGCGAGCAGTACTTC.

This clonotype was detected many times. The chain joins TRBV12-3 or TRBV12-4 to TRBJ2-6; D might be TRBD2 (5 bases). Trimming removed 3 bases at V and 1 base at J, with 7 bases between. There are 15 residues in the CDR3. CDR3 loop: CASSLRESGANVLTF. The CDR3 nucleotides are TGTGCCAGCAGTTTGAGGGAGTCTGGGGCCAACGTCCTGACTTTC.

This clonotype was picked up a small number of times. The chain links TRBV15 to TRBJ1-1; unclear D gene. Trimming pared 0 bases from V and 0 bases from J, leaving 8 bases between. CDR3 size: 15 residues. Germline CDR1 is LNHNV and CDR2 is YYDKDF (reference sequence). CDR3 residues: CATSRDQALNTEAFF. In DNA, the CDR3 is TGTGCCACCAGCAGAGACCAGGCCTTGAACACTGAAGCTTTCTTT.

This clonotype was picked up many times. The chain couples TRBV18 to TRBJ2-7, with 7 bases that match TRBD1. CDR1 is KGHSH, CDR2 LQKENI, per germline. V trimming: 2 bases; J trimming: 0 bases; junction bases outside the gene matches: 1. CDR3 length: 14 residues. The CDR3 loop reads CASSPGTASYEQYF. CDR3 sequence (DNA): TGTGCCAGCTCACCAGGGACAGCCTCCTACGAGCAGTACTTC.

The chain employs TRBV27 and TRBJ2-1, with 10 positions matching TRBD2. In germline, CDR1 is MNHEY, CDR2 SMNVEV (reference sequence). CDR3 length: 16 residues. J gave up 5 bases and V 4 bases, and 8 bases lay outside the gene matches. CDR3 protein: CASSSPGLAQNNEQFF. CDR3 sequence (DNA): TGTGCCAGCAGTTCCCCGGGACTAGCGCAGAACAATGAGCAGTTCTTC.

A few counts support this clonotype. The chain is built from TRBV6-2 or TRBV6-3 and TRBJ1-5, with D possibly matching TRBD1 (5 bases). V dropped 5 bases and J dropped 3 bases, with 14 bases sitting between them. The CDR3 is 15 amino acids. Germline CDR1 MNHEY, CDR2 SVGEGT. The CDR3 here is CASSTDGTYNQPQHF. CDR3 sequence (DNA): TGTGCCAGCAGTACTGACGGGACCTACAATCAGCCCCAGCATTTT.

This clonotype was detected ten times or more. The CDR3 nucleotides are TGCAGCGTTGAGCGAAAAGAGACCCAGTACTTC. This sequence encodes CSVERKETQYF. This rearrangement joins TRBV29-1 to TRBJ2-5, with D uncertain. The CDR3 is 11 residues long. Germline CDR1 is SQVTM and CDR2 is ANQGSEA. Trimming removed 3 bases at V and 3 bases at J, with 5 bases between. Full variable domain (missing parts from reference TRBV29-1 and TRBJ2-5): SAVISQKPSRDICQRGTSLTIQCQVDSQVTMMFWYRQQPGQSLTLIATANQGSEATYESGFVIDKFPISRPNLTFSTLTVSNMSPEDSSIYLCSVERKETQYFGPGTRLLVL.